The entry below gives a single TCR beta chain sequence along with its context. Its antigen remains unknown. This CDR3 region has 14 residues. Germline V gives CDR1 SGDLS, CDR2 YYNGEE. Trimming took 4 bases from V and 4 from J, leaving 15 bases between them. Profiling relied on immunoSEQ multiplex PCR, and the TCRdb table lists in-frame clones only, not all of them. The sample has about 180,000 clones, 88% seen once; the top ten hold 7.7%. The sample originates from a study of T cell responses to AZD1222 COVID-19 vaccine. Study-level points and caveats: Repertoires were obtained solely post-peak T cell response. There were mostly white British donors and more females than males, and clonal diversity was possibly underestimated.

This sample comprised peripheral blood, obtained on day 0 of AZD1222 vaccination. The gene calls are TRBV9 and TRBJ2-7, with D possibly being TRBD2 (6 bases). The clonotype originates from an adult in good health. The CDR3 DNA follows: TGTGCCAGCAGCCCACGACTAGTAGGGTACGAGCAGTACTTC. It codes for CASSPRLVGYEQYF.